The clone carrying this T cell receptor (beta chain) was picked up many times. Antigen specificity is unknown. This sample is drawn from a study of CD8 T cells in ankylosing spondylitis. Study observations and caveats: Clones linked with disease were CD8+ and fairly uncommon in the peripheral blood. Earlier authors reported some of these motif variants in reactive arthritis synovial fluid and blood. In ankylosing spondylitis blood, a motif of seven to nine highly homologous TCR beta variants appeared characteristic. Disease-linked clones reportedly showed significant enrichment in matched ankylosing spondylitis synovial fluid.

A quantitative 5'-RACE method, one with molecular barcodes, was used to make TCR beta libraries. A single record per CDR3 protein comes from TCRdb applying MiXCR to the 5' RACE reads. The sample records around 490,000 distinct CDR3 sequences, less than 6% being singletons. Per the germline V gene, CDR1 is SQVTM and CDR2 is ANQGSEA. The CDR3 has 11 amino acids. The V gene lost 6 bases and the J gene lost 13 bases, with 15 bases spanning the gap. The J gene is TRBJ1-4, the V gene TRBV29-1; the D gene is possibly TRBD1 (5 bases). What was sequenced was blood, either unsorted or a sorted T cell fraction (not recorded which). This receptor was obtained from a male donor with ankylosing spondylitis. The CDR3 here is CSVLSSGGLFF. CDR3 bases: TGCAGCGTGCTTTCCTCCGGGGGACTGTTTTTT.